The 28 T cell receptor beta chains given below trace back to one sample, sequenced in a study of blood T cells in healthy people across ages. Primers used in a second PCR of about 6 to 11 cycles were a sample-barcoded 5' primer and a J-beta primer mix. TCRdb re-derived calls from the 5' RACE reads in MiXCR, one entry per CDR3 protein. Of some 860,000 distinct CDR3 sequences listed, about 56% were seen once; the top ten hold roughly 24%. The sample taken for sequencing was blood. The origin of the receptors is a man aged 40-55 years in good health.

The V gene is TRBV10-3, the J gene TRBJ1-1; D may be TRBD1 (6 bases). The CDR3 contains 17 residues. Trimming took 4 bases from V and 0 from J, leaving 18 bases between them. Germline V gives CDR1 ENHRY, CDR2 SYGVKD. The CDR3 coding sequence is TGTGCCATCAGTGCCGAGCTACAGGGCGGGATGAACACTGAAGCTTTCTTT. As protein: CAISAELQGGMNTEAFF.

There are a few counts of this clonotype. This sequence joins TRBV6-5 and TRBJ2-7, with 11 nucleotides matching TRBD2. The germline V gene encodes CDR1 MNHEY and CDR2 SVGAGI. The junction had 10 bases not matched to a gene; V was cut back by 8 bases and J by 1 base. The CDR3 is 16 amino acids. The CDR3 reads CASAAQTSGTSYEQYF. For the CDR3, the DNA is TGTGCCAGCGCCGCCCAGACTAGCGGGACATCCTACGAGCAGTACTTC.

The J gene is TRBJ2-5, the V gene TRBV9; 7 bases are a match to TRBD2. V lost 3 bases and J lost 11; bases outside the gene matches: 16. Germline CDR1 SGDLS, CDR2 YYNGEE. The CDR3 totals 15 residues. CDR3 sequence: CASSGTSVFGAEQYF. The CDR3, as DNA: TGTGCCAGCAGCGGTACTAGCGTCTTTGGTGCTGAGCAGTACTTC.

J is TRBJ2-1 and V is TRBV10-3; D is unresolved. The CDR3 has 11 residues. Per germline, CDR1 ENHRY and CDR2 SYGVKD. Trimming cost V 8 bases and J 6 bases, with 8 bases left between them. DNA for the CDR3: TGTGCCATCTTCTTGGGCAATGAGCAGTTCTTC. This gives the protein CAIFLGNEQFF.

The chain carries TRBV29-1 and TRBJ2-3; D possibly matches TRBD1 or TRBD2 (6 bases each). The CDR3 totals 13 residues. Germline values: CDR1 SQVTM, CDR2 ANQGSEA. V lost 6 bases and J lost 2, with 12 bases in between. The CDR3 coding sequence is TGCAGCGTCCCGGGGGCCAACACAGATACGCAGTATTTT. It codes for CSVPGANTDTQYF.

This clonotype turned up a few times. The V and J genes are TRBV27 and TRBJ2-7; no definite D call. The length of the CDR3 is 14 residues. With 2 bases removed from V and 5 bases from J, the gap between germline ends came to 13 bases. Germline CDR1 is MNHEY and CDR2 is SMNVEV (reference sequence). CDR3 protein: CASSLTVRSDEQYF. The CDR3 DNA reads TGTGCCAGCAGTTTAACGGTCAGGAGCGACGAGCAGTACTTC.

The table lists this clonotype with a count of one. The chain joins TRBV5-1 to TRBJ2-1; D gene uncertain. The germline V and J ends were trimmed by 0 bases and 1 base, with 11 bases remaining between them. CDR1 is SGHRS, CDR2 YFSETQ, per germline. This CDR3 spans 16 amino acids. CDR3 sequence: CASSLEGTTSYNEQFF. In nucleotides, the CDR3 is TGCGCCAGCAGCTTGGAGGGTACTACATCCTACAATGAGCAGTTCTTC.

J is TRBJ2-3 and V is TRBV28; 11 bases map to TRBD1. Germline lookup yields CDR1 MDHEN and CDR2 SYDVKM. This CDR3 contains 15 residues. After removal of 2 bases from V and 9 bases from J, the junction contained 7 bases not matched to a gene. The CDR3 region has the DNA TGTGCCAGCAGTTTAGTAGGACAGGGGGCCGGCACGCAGTATTTT. This codes for CASSLVGQGAGTQYF.

This clonotype was found a few times. The chain uses TRBV7-2 and TRBJ2-3; unclear D gene. There are 12 residues in the CDR3. The V end was cut by 8 bases, the J end by 6 bases, with 12 bases between. The germline V gene has CDR1 SGHTA and CDR2 FQGNSA. The CDR3 DNA reads TGTGCCAGCTCACCGGCGGTGGATACGCAGTATTTT. This translates into CASSPAVDTQYF. The full variable domain, in which reference TRBV7-2 and TRBJ2-3 provide the parts outside the CDR3, is GAGVSQSPSNKVTEKGKDVELRCDPISGHTALYWYRQSLGQGLEFLIYFQGNSAPDKSGLPSDRFSAERTGGSVSTLTIQRTQQEDSAVYLCASSPAVDTQYFGPGTRLTVL.

The rearrangement links TRBV7-3 to TRBJ1-1, with D tentatively TRBD1 (5 bases). V dropped 2 bases and J dropped 2 bases, with 9 bases sitting between them. Germline V CDR1 and CDR2: SGHTA, FQGTGA. CDR3 size: 14 residues. The CDR3 protein is CASSLGHSNTEAFF. The CDR3 DNA is TGTGCCAGCAGCTTAGGACACAGCAACACTGAAGCTTTCTTT.

The chain couples TRBV20-1 to TRBJ2-1; D unresolved. Looked up from germline, CDR1 is DFQATT and CDR2 is SNEGSKA (reference sequence). The CDR3 has 12 amino acids. V was shortened by 0 bases and J by 10 bases, with 10 bases between the two germline ends. The DNA of the CDR3 is TGCAGTGCTAGAGATTTTAAGCCAGAGCAGTTCTTC. It is translated as CSARDFKPEQFF.

This clonotype was observed a few times. The genes are TRBV6-2 or TRBV6-3 and TRBJ1-5; D remains unclear. The CDR3 is 13 amino acids. Looked up from germline, CDR1 is MNHEY and CDR2 is SVGEGT. The V and J ends lost 6 bases and 3 bases respectively, with 9 bases between them. This CDR3 reads CASSPGLNQPQHF. CDR3 coding DNA: TGTGCCAGCAGCCCGGGCCTCAATCAGCCCCAGCATTTT.

V and J are TRBV7-2 and TRBJ2-2; TRBD1 agrees at 8 bases. J gave up 2 bases and V 5 bases, and 7 bases lay outside the gene matches. Germline V gene data show CDR1 as SGHTA and CDR2 as FQGNSA. This CDR3 has 16 amino acids. CDR3 in amino acids: CASSEPQGANTGELFF. As DNA, the CDR3 is TGTGCCAGCAGCGAACCGCAGGGGGCCAACACCGGGGAGCTGTTTTTT.

The chain has TRBV4-3 and TRBJ2-5; D is possibly TRBD1 (5 bases). The J call may be incorrect, as the DNA end agrees better with TRBJ2-7. The CDR3 totals 17 residues. The germline CDR1 and CDR2 sequences are LGHNA and YSLEER. In DNA form, the CDR3 reads TGCGCCAGCAGCCAAGCAGGGCCTCACTTAGATACCTACGAGCAGTACTTC. Residues: CASSQAGPHLDTYEQYF.

This rearrangement joins TRBV11-2 to TRBJ2-4; TRBD1 is a possible D gene (6 bases). The V gene's germline CDR1 is SGHAT and CDR2 FQNNGV. The V end lost 3 bases, the J end lost 0 bases, and 18 bases lay between the germline ends. The CDR3 has 18 amino acids. Here the CDR3 reads CASSFERDMSLAKNIQYF. In nucleotides, the CDR3 is TGTGCCAGCAGCTTCGAACGGGACATGTCTCTAGCCAAAAACATTCAGTACTTC. The variable domain in full, completed from reference TRBV11-2 and TRBJ2-4, reads EAGVAQSPRYKIIEKRQSVAFWCNPISGHATLYWYQQILGQGPKLLIQFQNNGVVDDSQLPKDRFSAERLKGVDSTLKIQPAKLEDSAVYLCASSFERDMSLAKNIQYFGAGTRLSVL.

This chain links TRBV21-1 with TRBJ2-6; the tabulated D call, TRBD1, remains unverified against the DNA. TRBV21-1 is a recognized pseudogene. The CDR3 sequence is 18 residues long. This CDR3 reads CASNYQGPPPSGANVLTF. CDR3 nucleotide sequence: TGTGCCAGCAACTATCAGGGACCGCCGCCTTCTGGGGCCAACGTCCTGACTTTC.

The rearrangement joins TRBV6-1 to TRBJ2-3, with D possibly being TRBD2 (6 bases). This CDR3 has 15 residues. The ends were cut back, 4 bases at V and 0 bases at J, with 11 bases in the middle. Per germline, CDR1 MNHNS and CDR2 SASEGT. The CDR3, as DNA: TGTGCCAGCAGTGTCCCTAGCGCAAGCACAGATACGCAGTATTTT. Its translation is CASSVPSASTDTQYF.

For this clonotype: An end of the junction does not agree with germline; a read error may underlie this. The genes are TRBV25-1 and TRBJ2-7, with 7 bases fitting TRBD2. The length of the CDR3 is 15 residues. Germline-derived CDR1 and CDR2 are MGHDK and SYGVNS. The CDR3, as DNA: TGTGCCAGTAGTGCGGGACTAAATCCTGCCTACGAGCAGTACTTC. Encoded protein: CASSAGLNPAYEQYF.

The genes are TRBV20-1 and TRBJ1-2; possibly TRBD1 for D (6 bases). Germline CDR1 DFQATT, CDR2 SNEGSKA (reference sequence). Trimming left V 6 bases short and J 2 bases short, with 16 bases between. CDR3 length: 14 residues. The CDR3 region is CSALRRGENYGYTF. The CDR3 DNA is TGCAGTGCGCTTCGGAGGGGGGAAAACTATGGCTACACCTTC.

The chain employs TRBV12-3 or TRBV12-4 and TRBJ2-1; D is undetermined. V shed 6 bases and J shed 7 bases, with 16 bases lying between them. The CDR3 is 14 residues long. CDR3 in DNA: TGTGCCAGCAGACCCCTACTGGGTAGAAATGAGCAGTTCTTC. Its translation: CASRPLLGRNEQFF.

The chain joins TRBV6-2 or TRBV6-3 to TRBJ2-7; 9 nucleotides align to TRBD1. V lost 10 bases, J lost 3 bases, and 10 bases stayed unmatched. Per the germline V gene, CDR1 is MNHEY and CDR2 is SVGEGT. CDR3 length: 14 amino acids. The CDR3 DNA is TGTGCCACCGCGCACAGGGGGCGGATCTACGAGCAGTACTTC. This codes for CATAHRGRIYEQYF.

This chain links TRBV3-1 with TRBJ2-4; TRBD2 aligns across 8 bases. The J call may be wrong; the DNA end is better matched by TRBJ2-5. The CDR3 contains 20 residues. The V gene's germline CDR1 is LGHDT and CDR2 YNNKEL (reference sequence). Written as DNA, the CDR3 is TGTGCCAGCAGCCAAGATACGGACCATTTCTGGCGGGGGGCCGTAGAGACCCAGTACTTC. Protein sequence: CASSQDTDHFWRGAVETQYF.

This clonotype has a handful of counts. The gene calls are TRBV6-1 and TRBJ1-2; TRBD1 might be the D (5 bases). V was pared by 4 bases and J by 5 bases, with 17 bases between. This CDR3 comprises 15 residues. Germline V gene sequence: CDR1 MNHNS, CDR2 SASEGT. CDR3 sequence: CASSVLEGPPYGYTF. CDR3 nucleotides: TGTGCCAGCAGTGTTCTGGAGGGGCCGCCTTATGGCTACACCTTC.

The V call is TRBV27, the J call TRBJ2-7, with TRBD2 matching 14 bases. CDR3 length equals 16 residues. V was pared by 0 bases and J by 4 bases, with 2 bases of the junction left unmatched. Germline loops: CDR1 MNHEY, CDR2 SMNVEV (reference sequence). The CDR3 coding sequence is TGTGCCAGCAGTTTATCGGGGACTAGCGGGGGTTACGAGCAGTACTTC. Translation gives CASSLSGTSGGYEQYF.

This clonotype was found a few times. This rearrangement joins TRBV9 to TRBJ2-5, with 9 positions matching TRBD1. Germline CDR1 and CDR2: SGDLS and YYNGEE. Losses at the gene ends were 0 bases for V and 5 bases for J; bases not matched to a gene: 2. The CDR3 extends over 14 amino acids. The CDR3 loop is CASSVGQGVETQYF. CDR3 DNA sequence: TGTGCCAGCAGCGTAGGACAGGGGGTGGAGACCCAGTACTTC.

The chain is built from TRBV20-1 and TRBJ2-5, with D perhaps assigned TRBD1 or TRBD2 (6 bases each). The V end lost 3 bases, the J end lost 5 bases, and 16 bases lay between the germline ends. This CDR3 is built from 14 residues. Per germline, CDR1 DFQATT and CDR2 SNEGSKA (reference sequence). The CDR3 spells CSARAGHSGETQYF. The CDR3 nucleotides are TGCAGTGCTAGGGCGGGACATTCTGGTGAGACCCAGTACTTC.

This clonotype was detected a few times. The V call is TRBV29-1, the J call TRBJ2-5; 7 bases are a match to TRBD1. Trimming took 6 bases from V and 0 from J; bases not matched to a gene: 10. Germline lookup yields CDR1 SQVTM and CDR2 ANQGSEA. The CDR3 contains 15 residues. CDR3 DNA: TGCAGCGTGGGGGCGTGGGGACAGTACCAAGAGACCCAGTACTTC. Translated: CSVGAWGQYQETQYF.

V and J are TRBV29-1 and TRBJ2-3, with 11 bases that match TRBD2. There are 15 residues in the CDR3. CDR1 SQVTM and CDR2 ANQGSEA come from the germline V gene. Losses at the gene ends were 4 bases for V and 13 bases for J; bases not matched to a gene: 16. This CDR3 is CSVAWLAGGRDTKYF. For the CDR3, the DNA is TGCAGCGTTGCTTGGCTAGCGGGGGGCAGGGATACCAAGTATTTT.